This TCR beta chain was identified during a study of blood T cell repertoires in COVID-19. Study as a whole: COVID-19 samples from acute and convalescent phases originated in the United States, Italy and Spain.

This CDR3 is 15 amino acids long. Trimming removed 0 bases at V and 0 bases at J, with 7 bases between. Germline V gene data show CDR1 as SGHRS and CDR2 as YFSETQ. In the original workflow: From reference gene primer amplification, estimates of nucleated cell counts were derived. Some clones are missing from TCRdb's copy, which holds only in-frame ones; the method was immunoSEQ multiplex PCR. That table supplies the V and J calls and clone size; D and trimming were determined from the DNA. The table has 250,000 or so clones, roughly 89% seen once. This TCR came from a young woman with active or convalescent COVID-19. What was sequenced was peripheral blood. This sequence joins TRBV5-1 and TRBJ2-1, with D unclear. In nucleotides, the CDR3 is TGCGCCAGCAGCTTGGGGCTAGTCTCCTACAATGAGCAGTTCTTC. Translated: CASSLGLVSYNEQFF.